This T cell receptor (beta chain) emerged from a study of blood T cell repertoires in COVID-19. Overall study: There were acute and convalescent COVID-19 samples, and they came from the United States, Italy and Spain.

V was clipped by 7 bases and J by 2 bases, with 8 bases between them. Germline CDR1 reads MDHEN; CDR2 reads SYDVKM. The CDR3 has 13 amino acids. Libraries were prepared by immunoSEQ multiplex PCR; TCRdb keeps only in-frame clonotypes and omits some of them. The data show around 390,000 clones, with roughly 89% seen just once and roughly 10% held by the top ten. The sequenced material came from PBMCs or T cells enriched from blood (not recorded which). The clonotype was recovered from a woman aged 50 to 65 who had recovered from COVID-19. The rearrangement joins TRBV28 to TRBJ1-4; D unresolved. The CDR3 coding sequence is TGTGCCAGCATGCCTGCGACTAATGAAAAACTGTTTTTT. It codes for CASMPATNEKLFF.